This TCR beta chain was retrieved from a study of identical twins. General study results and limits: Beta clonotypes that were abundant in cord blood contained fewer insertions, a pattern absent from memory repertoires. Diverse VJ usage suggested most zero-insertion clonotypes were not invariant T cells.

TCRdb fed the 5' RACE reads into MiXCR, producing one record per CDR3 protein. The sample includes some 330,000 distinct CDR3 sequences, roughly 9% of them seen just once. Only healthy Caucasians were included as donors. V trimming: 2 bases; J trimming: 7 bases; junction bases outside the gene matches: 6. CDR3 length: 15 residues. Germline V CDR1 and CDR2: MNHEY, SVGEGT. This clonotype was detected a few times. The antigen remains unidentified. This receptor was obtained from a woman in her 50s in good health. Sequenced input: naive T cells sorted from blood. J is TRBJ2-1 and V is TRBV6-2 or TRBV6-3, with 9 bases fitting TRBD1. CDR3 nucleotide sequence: TGTGCCAGCAGTTACATACCGGGACAGGGTAATGAGCAGTTCTTC. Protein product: CASSYIPGQGNEQFF.